The source of this T cell receptor (beta chain) is a study of T cell repertoires in cytomegalovirus infection. Study-level information: In public TCR beta signatures, there were indications of both CMV infection and matching HLA type.

TCRdb itself ran the reads through MiXCR, one entry per CDR3 protein. The sample shows roughly 87,000 distinct CDR3 sequences, roughly 29% of them seen only once. Regarding the study as a whole: Frequencies of public TCR beta families were cumulated, and this identified carriers of CMV plus the relevant HLA.

The V gene lost 5 bases and the J gene lost 9 bases, with 17 bases spanning the gap. Germline V lookup: CDR1 MNHNS, CDR2 SASEGT. CDR3 length: 15 amino acids. This clonotype has just a few counts. Its antigen is as yet unknown. The sequence was collected from a human donor in good health (CMV status not recorded). Some clones in this sample may be carry-over from other donors' samples. The V and J genes are TRBV6-1 and TRBJ1-6; D is undetermined. Material: CD8+ T cells from cultured PBMCs, obtained from culture after CMV antigen stimulation. CDR3 DNA sequence: TGTGCCAGCAGTCCCGGACCTCCTTGGAGTTCACCCCTCCACTTT. Its translation is CASSPGPPWSSPLHF.